Listed here are 18 T cell receptor beta chains from one sample, sequenced in a study of T cells after yellow fever vaccination. TCRdb analysed the 5' RACE reads with MiXCR anew, one entry per CDR3 protein. The sample contains 500,000 to 700,000 distinct CDR3 sequences, roughly 19% of which appear only once. This sample comprised PBMCs, obtained 15 days after the yellow fever booster vaccination. The receptors were sampled from a man in his thirties or forties who received the YFV17D yellow fever vaccine.

The rearrangement joins TRBV12-3 or TRBV12-4 to TRBJ1-2, with D uncertain. The CDR3 is made up of 14 amino acids. With 6 bases removed from V and 7 bases from J, the gap between germline ends came to 18 bases. CDR3 in amino acids: CASRAAAPVGGYTF. CDR3 DNA sequence: TGTGCCAGCAGGGCGGCCGCGCCAGTGGGTGGCTACACCTTC.

This clonotype occurred many times. V is TRBV7-8 and J is TRBJ1-1; D not certain. CDR3 size: 11 residues. CDR1 is SGHVS and CDR2 is FQNEAQ in the germline V gene. Trimming cost V 2 bases and J 13 bases, with 11 bases left between them. The CDR3 bases are TGTGCCAGCAGCTTAAAAGGGAGAGTTTTCTTT. It codes for CASSLKGRVFF. Drawing the rest from reference TRBV7-8 and TRBJ1-1, the complete variable domain is GAGVSQSPRYKVAKRGQDVALRCDPISGHVSLFWYQQALGQGPEFLTYFQNEAQLDKSGLPSDRFFAERPEGSVSTLKIQRTQQEDSAVYLCASSLKGRVFFGQGTRLTVV.

The chain is built from TRBV7-2 and TRBJ2-1; a weak D match, TRBD1 (6 bases). The length of the CDR3 is 15 residues. Trimming took off 5 bases at V and 0 bases at J, with 11 bases between the two ends. Germline V CDR1 and CDR2: SGHTA, FQGNSA. CDR3 amino acids: CASSAQGSSYNEQFF. The CDR3 DNA follows: TGTGCCAGCAGCGCTCAGGGGAGCTCCTACAATGAGCAGTTCTTC.

This clonotype was seen a few times. This CDR3 reads CASAGTGGNTEAFF. DNA of the CDR3: TGTGCCAGCGCCGGGACAGGGGGAAACACTGAAGCTTTCTTT. The chain uses TRBV25-1 and TRBJ1-1; 11 nucleotides line up with TRBD1. V was clipped by 8 bases and J by 2 bases; unmatched bases: 4. This CDR3 region has 14 residues. Germline V gene sequence: CDR1 MGHDK, CDR2 SYGVNS.

This sequence joins TRBV6-5 and TRBJ2-2; TRBD2 matches at 8 bases. Germline values: CDR1 MNHEY, CDR2 SVGAGI. This CDR3 contains 16 residues. After removal of 7 bases from V and 2 bases from J, the junction contained 9 bases not matched to a gene. The CDR3 DNA follows: TGTGCCAGCATTTATCGTAGCGGGGTTAACACCGGGGAGCTGTTTTTT. Its protein is CASIYRSGVNTGELFF.

This chain uses TRBV6-2 or TRBV6-3 with TRBJ2-1; no clear D. Germline V gene sequence: CDR1 MNHEY, CDR2 SVGEGT. Between the trimmed V and J ends, which lost 7 bases and 4 bases, there was a span of 26 bases. This CDR3 has 18 amino acids. CDR3 sequence: CASTISPLQPTLYNEQFF. In DNA, the CDR3 is TGTGCCAGCACCATATCCCCGTTGCAGCCGACCTTATACAATGAGCAGTTCTTC.

CDR3 loop: CSAAGLVAGELFF. The CDR3 coding sequence is TGCAGTGCAGCGGGACTAGTCGCCGGGGAGCTGTTTTTT. This chain connects TRBV20-1 to TRBJ2-2; 8 nucleotides agree with TRBD2. Per germline, CDR1 DFQATT and CDR2 SNEGSKA (reference sequence). The ends lost 6 bases at V and 6 bases at J; junction bases unmatched: 6. The CDR3 consists of 13 residues.

This clonotype turned up a few times. The V gene is TRBV12-5, the J gene TRBJ2-1; D is unclear. Trimming stripped 6 bases from V and 0 bases from J, with 12 bases between. The germline CDR1 and CDR2 sequences are LGHNT and FRNRAP. The CDR3 is 15 residues long. CDR3 nucleotide sequence: TGTGCTAGTGGCTTCAGCGCGAGCTCCTACAATGAGCAGTTCTTC. Translated, it gives CASGFSASSYNEQFF. Supplemented by reference TRBV12-5 and TRBJ2-1, the full variable domain reads DARVTQTPRHKVTEMGQEVTMRCQPILGHNTVFWYRQTMMQGLELLAYFRNRAPLDDSGMPKDRFSAEMPDATLATLKIQPSEPRDSAVYFCASGFSASSYNEQFFGPGTRLTVL.

The chain has TRBV7-6 and TRBJ2-3; 11 bases map to TRBD2. Losses at the gene ends were 2 bases for V and 3 bases for J; bases not matched to a gene: 10. The CDR3 runs to 18 residues. Per the germline V gene, CDR1 is SGHVS and CDR2 is FNYEAQ. In DNA form, the CDR3 reads TGTGCCAGCAGCTTATATGGTAGCGGGAGGGCTCGGACAGATACGCAGTATTTT. Translated, it gives CASSLYGSGRARTDTQYF. The whole variable domain, remainder taken from reference TRBV7-6 and TRBJ2-3, is GAGVSQSPRYKVTKRGQDVALRCDPISGHVSLYWYRQALGQGPEFLTYFNYEAQQDKSGLPNDRFSAERPEGSISTLTIQRTEQRDSAMYRCASSLYGSGRARTDTQYFGPGTRLTVL.

This clonotype was observed a few times. The chain joins TRBV12-3 or TRBV12-4 to TRBJ2-1; 7 bases align to TRBD1. The length of the CDR3 is 17 residues. V lost 3 bases to trimming and J lost 1 base; unmatched junction nucleotides: 9. The CDR3, as DNA: TGTGCCAGCAGTTTTTCAAGGACAGGACAGTCCTACAATGAGCAGTTCTTC. Translated, it gives CASSFSRTGQSYNEQFF.

The rearrangement uses TRBV11-1 and TRBJ2-1; the match to TRBD2 covers 14 bases. The CDR3 runs to 18 residues. The junction had 11 bases not matched to a gene; V was cut back by 4 bases and J by 6 bases. The germline V gene encodes CDR1 SGHAT and CDR2 FQDESV (reference sequence). In DNA form, the CDR3 reads TGTGCCAGCAGCTACCCGGGACTAGCGGGGGCCAGACCCAATGAGCAGTTCTTC. It specifies CASSYPGLAGARPNEQFF.

Only a few counts were recorded for this clonotype. The chain couples TRBV20-1 to TRBJ2-5, with TRBD2 as a possible D gene (5 bases). The germline gives CDR1 DFQATT, CDR2 SNEGSKA (reference sequence). This CDR3 comprises 15 residues. Deletions cut 1 base from V and 5 bases from J, with 17 bases between. For the CDR3, the DNA is TGCAGTGCTAGAGTCCCCCGGGGTTCCGGGGAGACCCAGTACTTC. Protein sequence: CSARVPRGSGETQYF.

This clonotype has just a few counts. V is TRBV14 and J is TRBJ2-7, with D possibly TRBD2 on 5 matching bases. From germline, CDR1 is SGHDN and CDR2 FVKESK. The length of the CDR3 is 14 residues. V lost 1 base and J lost 1, with 8 bases in between. The CDR3 sequence is CASSQGGGSYEQYF. The CDR3 nucleotides are TGTGCCAGCAGCCAAGGCGGCGGGTCCTACGAGCAGTACTTC.

This chain connects TRBV28 to TRBJ2-3; 7 bases match TRBD2. The CDR3 contains 14 residues. Germline CDR1 and CDR2: MDHEN and SYDVKM. V was pared by 6 bases and J by 3 bases, with 6 bases of the junction left unmatched. This CDR3 reads CASRPGLVTDTQYF. CDR3 sequence (DNA): TGTGCCAGCAGACCTGGACTAGTTACAGATACGCAGTATTTT. Full variable domain (rest looked up from reference TRBV28 and TRBJ2-3): DVKVTQSSRYLVKRTGEKVFLECVQDMDHENMFWYRQDPGLGLRLIYFSYDVKMKEKGDIPEGYSVSREKKERFSLILESASTNQTSMYLCASRPGLVTDTQYFGPGTRLTVL.

This chain connects TRBV2 to TRBJ2-7; 10 positions match TRBD1. This CDR3 is built from 15 residues. Trimming removed 2 bases from V and 5 bases from J; junction bases left unmatched: 6. The germline V gene encodes CDR1 SNHLY and CDR2 FYNNEI. CDR3 region: CASSELGGTGDEQYF. Written as DNA, the CDR3 is TGTGCCAGCAGTGAATTGGGCGGGACAGGGGACGAGCAGTACTTC.

The V gene is TRBV7-9, the J gene TRBJ1-1; D ambiguous. This CDR3 is built from 12 residues. Germline V lookup: CDR1 SEHNR, CDR2 FQNEAQ (reference sequence). V lost 5 bases and J 4 bases, leaving 8 bases between the germline ends. This CDR3 is CASSHISTEAFF. Here the CDR3 DNA reads TGTGCCAGCAGCCATATTAGCACTGAAGCTTTCTTT.

The chain recombines TRBV29-1 with TRBJ2-1; 9 nucleotides match TRBD2. The V and J ends lost 4 bases and 5 bases, in that order; junction bases with no gene match: 9. CDR1 SQVTM and CDR2 ANQGSEA come from the germline V gene. The length of the CDR3 is 15 residues. The CDR3 DNA reads TGCAGCGTTGTGGCTTGGGCTAGCGGGAACAATGAGCAGTTCTTC. Translating gives CSVVAWASGNNEQFF.

V is TRBV12-3 or TRBV12-4 and J is TRBJ2-3; possibly TRBD2 for D (7 bases). CDR3 length: 17 amino acids. Trimming pared 3 bases from V and 3 bases from J, leaving 19 bases between. The CDR3 region is CASSFWFEGGLTDTQYF. The CDR3 coding sequence is TGTGCCAGCAGTTTTTGGTTCGAGGGGGGGCTGACAGATACGCAGTATTTT.